The clone carrying this TCR beta chain was counted only a few times. The data originate from a study of blood T cell repertoires in COVID-19. TCRdb keeps only in-frame clones here, not all; method: immunoSEQ multiplex PCR. This sample has roughly 410,000 clones; 87% occur once, and the top ten carry 2.3%. The germline CDR1 and CDR2 sequences are SGHTA and FQGTGA. V shed 5 bases and J 7 bases; nucleotides not matched to a gene: 18. The length of the CDR3 is 17 residues. The gene calls are TRBV7-3 and TRBJ2-3, with TRBD2 identical over 7 bases. The sample consisted of peripheral blood. The TCR originated in a woman aged 55 to 70 with COVID-19, enrolled during active disease. CDR3 in amino acids: CASSPTPTSRVVHTQYF. The CDR3 nucleotides are TGTGCCAGCAGCCCCACCCCGACTAGCCGGGTCGTTCATACGCAGTATTTT.